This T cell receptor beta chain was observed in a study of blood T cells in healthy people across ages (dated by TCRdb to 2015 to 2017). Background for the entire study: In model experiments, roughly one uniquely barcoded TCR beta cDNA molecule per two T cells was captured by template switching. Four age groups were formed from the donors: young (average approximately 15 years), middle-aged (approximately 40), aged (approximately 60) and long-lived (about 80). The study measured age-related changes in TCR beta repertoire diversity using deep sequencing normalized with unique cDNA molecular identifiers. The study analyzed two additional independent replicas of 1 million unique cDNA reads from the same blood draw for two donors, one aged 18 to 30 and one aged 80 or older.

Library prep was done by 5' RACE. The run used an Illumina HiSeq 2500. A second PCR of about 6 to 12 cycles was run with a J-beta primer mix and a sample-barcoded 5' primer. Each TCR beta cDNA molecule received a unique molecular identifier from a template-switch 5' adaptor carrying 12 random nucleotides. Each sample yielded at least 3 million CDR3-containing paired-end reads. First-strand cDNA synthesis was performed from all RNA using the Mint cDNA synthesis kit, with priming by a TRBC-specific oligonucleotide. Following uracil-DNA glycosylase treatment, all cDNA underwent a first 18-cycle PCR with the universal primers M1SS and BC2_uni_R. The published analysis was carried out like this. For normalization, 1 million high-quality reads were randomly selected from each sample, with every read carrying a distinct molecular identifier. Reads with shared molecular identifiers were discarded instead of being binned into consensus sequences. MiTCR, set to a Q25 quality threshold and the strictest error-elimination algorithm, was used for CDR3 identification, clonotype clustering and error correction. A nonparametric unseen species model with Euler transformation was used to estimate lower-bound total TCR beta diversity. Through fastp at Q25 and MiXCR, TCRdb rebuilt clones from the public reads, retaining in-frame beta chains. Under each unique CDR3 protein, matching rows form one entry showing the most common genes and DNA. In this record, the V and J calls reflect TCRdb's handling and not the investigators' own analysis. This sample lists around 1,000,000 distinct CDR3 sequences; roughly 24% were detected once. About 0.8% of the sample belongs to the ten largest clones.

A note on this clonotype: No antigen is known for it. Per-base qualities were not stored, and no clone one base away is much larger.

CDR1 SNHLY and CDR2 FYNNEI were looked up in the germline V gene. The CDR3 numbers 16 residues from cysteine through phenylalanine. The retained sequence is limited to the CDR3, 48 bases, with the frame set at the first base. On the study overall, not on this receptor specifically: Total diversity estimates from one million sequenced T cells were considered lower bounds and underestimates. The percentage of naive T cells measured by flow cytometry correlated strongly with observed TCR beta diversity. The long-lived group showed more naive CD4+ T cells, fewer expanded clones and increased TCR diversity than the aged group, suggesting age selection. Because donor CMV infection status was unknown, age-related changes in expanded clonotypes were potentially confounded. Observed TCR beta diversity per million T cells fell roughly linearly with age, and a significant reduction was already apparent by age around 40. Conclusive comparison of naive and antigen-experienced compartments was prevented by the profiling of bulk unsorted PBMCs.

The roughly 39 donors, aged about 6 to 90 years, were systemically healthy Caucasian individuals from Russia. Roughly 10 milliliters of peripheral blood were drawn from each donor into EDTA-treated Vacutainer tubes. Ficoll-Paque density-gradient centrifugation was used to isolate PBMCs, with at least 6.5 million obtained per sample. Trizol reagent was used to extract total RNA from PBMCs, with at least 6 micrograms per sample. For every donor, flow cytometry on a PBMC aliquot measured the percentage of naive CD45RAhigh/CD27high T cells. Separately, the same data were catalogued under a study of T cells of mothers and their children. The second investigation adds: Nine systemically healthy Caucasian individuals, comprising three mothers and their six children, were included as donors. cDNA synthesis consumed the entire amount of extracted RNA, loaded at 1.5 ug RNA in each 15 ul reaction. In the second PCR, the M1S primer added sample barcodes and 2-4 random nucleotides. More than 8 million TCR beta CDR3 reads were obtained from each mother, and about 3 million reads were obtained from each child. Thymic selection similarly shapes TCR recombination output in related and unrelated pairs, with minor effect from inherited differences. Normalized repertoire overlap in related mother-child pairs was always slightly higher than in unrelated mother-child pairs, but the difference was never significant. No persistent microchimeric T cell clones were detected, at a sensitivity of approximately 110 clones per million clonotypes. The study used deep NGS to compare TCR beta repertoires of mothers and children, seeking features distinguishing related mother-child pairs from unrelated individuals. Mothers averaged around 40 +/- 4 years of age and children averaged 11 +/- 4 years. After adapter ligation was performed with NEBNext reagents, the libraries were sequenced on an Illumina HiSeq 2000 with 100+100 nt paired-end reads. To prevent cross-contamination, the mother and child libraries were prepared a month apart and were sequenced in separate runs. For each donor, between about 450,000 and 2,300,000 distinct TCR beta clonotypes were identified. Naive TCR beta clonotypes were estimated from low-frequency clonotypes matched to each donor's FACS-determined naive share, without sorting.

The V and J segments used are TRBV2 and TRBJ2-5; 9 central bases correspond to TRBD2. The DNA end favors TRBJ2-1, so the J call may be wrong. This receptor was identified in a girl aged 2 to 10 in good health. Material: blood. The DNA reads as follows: TGTGCCAGCATCGGGCGGGGGGGAAAATCGGACAATGAGCAGTTCTTC. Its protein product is CASIGRGGKSDNEQFF.